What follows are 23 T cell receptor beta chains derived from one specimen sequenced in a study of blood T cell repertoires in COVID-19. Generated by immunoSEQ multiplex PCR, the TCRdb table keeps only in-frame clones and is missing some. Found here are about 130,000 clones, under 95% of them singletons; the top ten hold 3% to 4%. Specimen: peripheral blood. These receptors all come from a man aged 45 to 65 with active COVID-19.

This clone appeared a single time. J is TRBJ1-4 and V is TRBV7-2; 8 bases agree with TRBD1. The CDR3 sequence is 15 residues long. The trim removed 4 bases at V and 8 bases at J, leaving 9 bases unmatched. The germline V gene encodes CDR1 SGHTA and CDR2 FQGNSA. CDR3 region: CASSSPQGAREKLFF. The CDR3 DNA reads TGTGCCAGCAGCTCCCCCCAGGGGGCAAGGGAAAAACTGTTTTTT. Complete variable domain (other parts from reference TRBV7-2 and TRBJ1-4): GAGVSQSPSNKVTEKGKDVELRCDPISGHTALYWYRQSLGQGLEFLIYFQGNSAPDKSGLPSDRFSAERTGGSVSTLTIQRTQQEDSAVYLCASSSPQGAREKLFFGSGTQLSVL.

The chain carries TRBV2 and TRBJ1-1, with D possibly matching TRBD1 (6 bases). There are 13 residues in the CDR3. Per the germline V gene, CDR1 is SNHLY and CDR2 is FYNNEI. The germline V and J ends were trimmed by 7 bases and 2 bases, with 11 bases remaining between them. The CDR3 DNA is TGTGCCAGCACTGAGGGACACAACACTGAAGCTTTCTTT. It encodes CASTEGHNTEAFF.

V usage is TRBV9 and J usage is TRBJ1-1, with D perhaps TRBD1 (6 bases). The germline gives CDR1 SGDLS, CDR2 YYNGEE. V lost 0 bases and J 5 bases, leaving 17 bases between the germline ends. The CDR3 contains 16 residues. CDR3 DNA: TGTGCCAGCAGCGTAGGAGTCTCGGACAGCTGGACTGAAGCTTTCTTT. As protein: CASSVGVSDSWTEAFF.

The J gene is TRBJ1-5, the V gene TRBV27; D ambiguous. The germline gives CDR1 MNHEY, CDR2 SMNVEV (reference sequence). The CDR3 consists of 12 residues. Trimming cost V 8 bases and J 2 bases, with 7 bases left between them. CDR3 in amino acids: CASRLGNQPQHF. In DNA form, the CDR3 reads TGTGCCAGCCGGTTGGGCAATCAGCCCCAGCATTTT.

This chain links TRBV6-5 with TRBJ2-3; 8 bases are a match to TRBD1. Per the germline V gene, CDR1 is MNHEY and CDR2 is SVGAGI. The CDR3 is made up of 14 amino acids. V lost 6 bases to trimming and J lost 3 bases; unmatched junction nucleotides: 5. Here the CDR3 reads CASRIGQGTDTQYF. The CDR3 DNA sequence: TGTGCCAGCAGGATTGGACAGGGAACAGATACGCAGTATTTT.

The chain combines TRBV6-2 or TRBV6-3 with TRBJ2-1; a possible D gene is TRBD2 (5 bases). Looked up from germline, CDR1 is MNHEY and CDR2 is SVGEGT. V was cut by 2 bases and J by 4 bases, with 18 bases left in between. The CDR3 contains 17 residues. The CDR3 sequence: CASSYTSGRAKYNEQFF. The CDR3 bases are TGTGCCAGCAGTTACACCTCGGGAAGGGCAAAATACAATGAGCAGTTCTTC.

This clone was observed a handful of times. For the CDR3, the DNA is TGTGCCAGCAGTGAAGCTGGGACAGGAATGGGCTACACCTTC. It encodes CASSEAGTGMGYTF. This sequence joins TRBV6-1 and TRBJ1-2, with TRBD1 identical over 8 bases. The CDR3 runs to 14 residues. The germline V gene encodes CDR1 MNHNS and CDR2 SASEGT. V was pared by 0 bases and J by 8 bases, with 5 bases of the junction left unmatched.

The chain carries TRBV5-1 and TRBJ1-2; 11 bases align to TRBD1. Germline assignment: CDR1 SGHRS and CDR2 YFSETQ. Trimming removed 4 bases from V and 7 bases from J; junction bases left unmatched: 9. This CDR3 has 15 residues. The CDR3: CASSADRGRLGGYTF. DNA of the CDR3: TGCGCCAGCAGCGCGGACAGGGGGCGTCTTGGTGGCTACACCTTC.

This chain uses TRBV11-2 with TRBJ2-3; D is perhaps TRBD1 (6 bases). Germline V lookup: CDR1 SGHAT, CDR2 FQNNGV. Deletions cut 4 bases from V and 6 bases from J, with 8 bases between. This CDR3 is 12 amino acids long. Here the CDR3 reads CASSSGADTQYF. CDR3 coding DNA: TGTGCCAGCAGCTCAGGGGCCGATACGCAGTATTTT.

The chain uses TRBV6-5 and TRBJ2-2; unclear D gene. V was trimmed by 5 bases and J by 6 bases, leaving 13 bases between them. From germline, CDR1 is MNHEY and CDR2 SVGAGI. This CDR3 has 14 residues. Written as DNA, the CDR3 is TGTGCCAGCAGTCCCCGACCCCAGGCCGGGGAGCTGTTTTTT. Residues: CASSPRPQAGELFF.

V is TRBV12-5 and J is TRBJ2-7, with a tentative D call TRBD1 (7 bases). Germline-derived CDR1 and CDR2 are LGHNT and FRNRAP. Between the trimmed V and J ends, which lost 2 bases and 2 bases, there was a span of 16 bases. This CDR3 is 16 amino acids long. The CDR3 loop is CASGLFQGGITYEQYV. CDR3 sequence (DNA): TGTGCTAGTGGTTTGTTTCAGGGGGGCATAACCTACGAGCAGTACGTC.

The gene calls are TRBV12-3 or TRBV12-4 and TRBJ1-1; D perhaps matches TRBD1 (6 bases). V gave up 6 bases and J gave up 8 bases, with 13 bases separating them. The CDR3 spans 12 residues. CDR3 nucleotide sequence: TGTGCCAGCAGGCACAGGGTTGGGGAAGCTTTCTTT. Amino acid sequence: CASRHRVGEAFF.

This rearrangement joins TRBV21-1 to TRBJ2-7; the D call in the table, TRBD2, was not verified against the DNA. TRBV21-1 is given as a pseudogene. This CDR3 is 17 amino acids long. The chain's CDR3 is CASSAPSAAEVFYEQYV. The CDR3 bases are TGTGCCAGCAGCGCTCCCTCGGCGGCAGAGGTCTTCTACGAGCAGTACGTC.

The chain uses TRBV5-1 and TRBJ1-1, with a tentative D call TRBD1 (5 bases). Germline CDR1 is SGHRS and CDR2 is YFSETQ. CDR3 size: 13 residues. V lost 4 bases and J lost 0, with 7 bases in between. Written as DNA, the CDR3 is TGCGCCAGCAGCGGGGGGATGAACACTGAAGCTTTCTTT. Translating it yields CASSGGMNTEAFF.

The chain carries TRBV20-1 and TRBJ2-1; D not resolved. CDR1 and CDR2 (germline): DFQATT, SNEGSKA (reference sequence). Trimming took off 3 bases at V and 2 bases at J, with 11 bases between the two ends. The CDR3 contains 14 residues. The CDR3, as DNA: TGCAGTGCTAGTCGGGTCCGCCCCTACAATGAGCAGTTCTTC. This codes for CSASRVRPYNEQFF.

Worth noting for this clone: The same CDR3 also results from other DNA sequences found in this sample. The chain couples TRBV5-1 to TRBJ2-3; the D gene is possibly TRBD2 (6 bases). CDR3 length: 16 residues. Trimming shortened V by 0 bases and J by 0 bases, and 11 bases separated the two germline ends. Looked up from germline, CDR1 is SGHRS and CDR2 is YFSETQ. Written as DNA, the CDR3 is TGCGCCAGCAGCTTGGGACTAGTTGGCAGCACAGATACGCAGTATTTT. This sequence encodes CASSLGLVGSTDTQYF.

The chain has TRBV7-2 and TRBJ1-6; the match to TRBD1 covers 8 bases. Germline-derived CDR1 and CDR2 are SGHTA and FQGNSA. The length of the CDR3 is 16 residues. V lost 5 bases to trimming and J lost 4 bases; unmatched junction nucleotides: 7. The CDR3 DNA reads TGTGCCAGCAGCCCTAGGACAGGGCTATATAATTCACCCCTCCACTTT. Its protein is CASSPRTGLYNSPLHF.

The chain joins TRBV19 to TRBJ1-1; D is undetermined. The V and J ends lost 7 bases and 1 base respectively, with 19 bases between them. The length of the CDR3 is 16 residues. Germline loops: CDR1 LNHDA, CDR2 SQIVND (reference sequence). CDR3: CASTNGNWGANTEAFF. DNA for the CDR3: TGTGCCAGTACGAACGGGAATTGGGGTGCGAACACTGAAGCTTTCTTT. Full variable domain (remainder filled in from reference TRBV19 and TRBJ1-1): DGGITQSPKYLFRKEGQNVTLSCEQNLNHDAMYWYRQDPGQGLRLIYYSQIVNDFQKGDIAEGYSVSREKKESFPLTVTSAQKNPTAFYLCASTNGNWGANTEAFFGQGTRLTVV.

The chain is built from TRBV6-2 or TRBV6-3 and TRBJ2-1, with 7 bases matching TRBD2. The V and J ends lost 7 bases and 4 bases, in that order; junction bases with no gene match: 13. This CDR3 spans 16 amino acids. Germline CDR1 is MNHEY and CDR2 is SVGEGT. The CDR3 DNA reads TGTGCCAGCACCCCCCGAGGGTCGGGAGGTTACAATGAGCAGTTCTTC. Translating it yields CASTPRGSGGYNEQFF.

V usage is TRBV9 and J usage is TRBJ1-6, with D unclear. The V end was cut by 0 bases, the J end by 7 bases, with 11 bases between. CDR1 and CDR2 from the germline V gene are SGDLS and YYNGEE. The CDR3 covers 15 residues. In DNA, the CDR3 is TGTGCCAGCAGCGTAGGTCTAGGCGGGAATTCACCCCTCCACTTT. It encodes CASSVGLGGNSPLHF.

Here the CDR3 DNA reads TGTGCCAGCAGTCCGGGGGGAGAGACCCAGTACTTC. It is translated as CASSPGGETQYF. J is TRBJ2-5 and V is TRBV6-2 or TRBV6-3; the match to TRBD2 covers 7 bases. V was clipped by 5 bases and J by 4 bases; unmatched bases: 1. CDR3 length equals 12 residues. Per the germline V gene, CDR1 is MNHEY and CDR2 is SVGEGT.

The CDR3 sequence: CASSERVRAGPEAFF. DNA of the CDR3: TGTGCCAGCAGTGAGAGGGTCAGGGCGGGACCTGAAGCTTTCTTT. This chain uses TRBV6-1 with TRBJ1-1, with a possible D match to TRBD1 (5 bases). The CDR3 has 15 amino acids. The V end was cut by 3 bases, the J end by 6 bases, with 17 bases between. Germline assignment: CDR1 MNHNS and CDR2 SASEGT.

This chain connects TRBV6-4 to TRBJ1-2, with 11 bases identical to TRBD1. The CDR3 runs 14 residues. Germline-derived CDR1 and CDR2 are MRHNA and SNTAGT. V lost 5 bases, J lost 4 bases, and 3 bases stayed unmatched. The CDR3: CASSPGTGGYGYTF. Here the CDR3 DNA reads TGTGCCAGCAGTCCCGGGACAGGGGGCTATGGCTACACCTTC.